Reported below is one TCR beta chain. These data are taken from a study of blood T cell repertoires in COVID-19. The table came from immunoSEQ multiplex PCR; TCRdb's copy has only in-frame clones and leaves some out. This sample has some 200,000 clones; over 75% occur once, and the top ten carry 9.2%. The TCR originated in a man aged 35 to 55 who had recovered from COVID-19. The sample was PBMCs or T cells enriched from blood (not recorded which).

The CDR3 coding sequence is TGTGCCACCCTTCCGACAAACAGGGGCAATGAGCAGTTCTTC. Amino acids: CATLPTNRGNEQFF. The genes are TRBV2 and TRBJ2-1; TRBD1 matches 7 bases. CDR1 and CDR2 from the germline V gene are SNHLY and FYNNEI. Trimming cost V 10 bases and J 6 bases; bases outside gene matches: 12. This CDR3 has 14 amino acids.